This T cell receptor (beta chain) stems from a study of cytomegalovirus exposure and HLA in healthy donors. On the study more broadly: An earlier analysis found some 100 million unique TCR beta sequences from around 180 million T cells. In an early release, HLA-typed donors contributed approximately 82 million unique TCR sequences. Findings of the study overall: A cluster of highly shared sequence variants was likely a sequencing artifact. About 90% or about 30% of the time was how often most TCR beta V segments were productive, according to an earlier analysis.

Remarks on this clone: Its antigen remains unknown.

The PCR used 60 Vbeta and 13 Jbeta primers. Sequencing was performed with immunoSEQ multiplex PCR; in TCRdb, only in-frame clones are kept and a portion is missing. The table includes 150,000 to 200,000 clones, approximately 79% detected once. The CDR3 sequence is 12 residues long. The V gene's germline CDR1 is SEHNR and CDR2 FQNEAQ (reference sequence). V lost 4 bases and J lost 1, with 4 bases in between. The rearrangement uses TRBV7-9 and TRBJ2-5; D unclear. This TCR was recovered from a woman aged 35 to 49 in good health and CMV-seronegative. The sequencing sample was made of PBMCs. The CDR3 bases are TGTGCCAGCAGCTCCTCCCAAGAGACCCAGTACTTC. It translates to CASSSSQETQYF.